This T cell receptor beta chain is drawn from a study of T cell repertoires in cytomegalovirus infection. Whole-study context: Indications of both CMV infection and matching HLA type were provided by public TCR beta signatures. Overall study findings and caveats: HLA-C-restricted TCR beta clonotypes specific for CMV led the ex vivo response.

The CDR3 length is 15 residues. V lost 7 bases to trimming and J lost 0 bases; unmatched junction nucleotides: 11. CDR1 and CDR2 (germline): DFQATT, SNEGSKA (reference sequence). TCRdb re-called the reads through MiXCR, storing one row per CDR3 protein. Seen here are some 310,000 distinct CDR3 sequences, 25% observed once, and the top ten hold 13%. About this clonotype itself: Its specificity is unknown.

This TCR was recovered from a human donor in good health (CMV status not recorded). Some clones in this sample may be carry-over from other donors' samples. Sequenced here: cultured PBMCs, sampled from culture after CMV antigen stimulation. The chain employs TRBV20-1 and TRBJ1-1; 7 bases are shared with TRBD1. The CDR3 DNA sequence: TGCAGTGAATCAGGGGGGGGCCCTATGAACACTGAAGCTTTCTTT. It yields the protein CSESGGGPMNTEAFF.